The 29 T cell receptor beta chains below come from one sample, sequenced in a study of radiation and T cells in renal cell carcinoma. Time point indicated: baseline pretreatment blood. Treatment indicated: 15 Gy SBRT to primary tumor, nephrectomy 4 weeks later. TCRdb's copy holds only in-frame clones and misses some; the assay was immunoSEQ multiplex PCR. The table records approximately 100,000 clones, approximately 86% of them present only once. This specimen consisted of blood, obtained from a patient whose treatment included radiotherapy and nephrectomy. The origin of the receptors is a man between 45 and 60 years old with renal cell carcinoma.

The CDR3 coding sequence is TGTGCCAGCAGCGAGCAGCTAGCGGAGCAGCAAGAGACCCAGTACTTC. Protein: CASSEQLAEQQETQYF. This sequence joins TRBV7-6 and TRBJ2-5; 7 bases match TRBD2. The CDR3 is 16 amino acids. J lost 2 bases, V lost 5 bases, and 11 bases had no gene match. Germline V gene data show CDR1 as SGHVS and CDR2 as FNYEAQ.

This clone has a single count. The chain employs TRBV18 and TRBJ1-5; D is perhaps TRBD1 (6 bases). This CDR3 spans 17 amino acids. Germline values: CDR1 KGHSH, CDR2 LQKENI. V was shortened by 3 bases and J by 0 bases, with 15 bases between the two germline ends. The CDR3: CASSPPSRGGSNQPQHF. In DNA form, the CDR3 reads TGTGCCAGCTCACCCCCTAGCAGGGGAGGTAGCAATCAGCCCCAGCATTTT. Based on the CDR3 plus reference TRBV18 and TRBJ1-5, the full variable domain is NAGVMQNPRHLVRRRGQEARLRCSPMKGHSHVYWYRQLPEEGLKFMVYLQKENIIDESGMPKERFSAEFPKEGPSILRIQQVVRGDSAAYFCASSPPSRGGSNQPQHFGDGTRLSIL.

In this sample, this clone turned up once. The chain couples TRBV4-1 to TRBJ2-5, with 9 bases aligning to TRBD2. Germline V gives CDR1 MGHRA, CDR2 YSYEKL. The CDR3 loop spans 18 amino acids. The V segment lost 2 bases and the J segment 2 bases; nucleotides outside the gene matches: 12. The CDR3 region is CASSQLSRGGAGQETQYF. The CDR3 coding sequence is TGCGCCAGCAGCCAATTATCTCGCGGGGGGGCGGGGCAAGAGACCCAGTACTTC.

The chain combines TRBV2 with TRBJ2-1, with TRBD2 matching 12 bases. Trimming took 6 bases from V and 2 from J; bases not matched to a gene: 2. The CDR3 spans 15 residues. The germline V gene encodes CDR1 SNHLY and CDR2 FYNNEI. For the CDR3, the DNA is TGTGCCAGCAGAGCTAGCGGGGGGGCCTACAATGAGCAGTTCTTC. Its translation is CASRASGGAYNEQFF.

This clone was detected once. A junction end diverges from the germline sequence, so it may reflect a read error. The chain uses TRBV7-7 and TRBJ2-5, with D possibly being TRBD2 (6 bases). The CDR3 spans 13 residues. Germline lookup yields CDR1 SSHAT and CDR2 FNYEAQ (reference sequence). The CDR3 protein is CASSGGVAETQYF. The CDR3 bases are TGTGCTAGCAGCGGCGGGGTGGCAGAGACCCAGTACTTC.

V and J are TRBV10-3 and TRBJ1-1, with unresolved D. The CDR3 has 15 residues. The V gene lost 0 bases and the J gene lost 1 base, with 9 bases spanning the gap. Per the germline V gene, CDR1 is ENHRY and CDR2 is SYGVKD. CDR3 nucleotide sequence: TGTGCCATCAGTGAGTCGTATGGCAGGAACACTGAAGCTTTCTTT. Translated: CAISESYGRNTEAFF.

The chain recombines TRBV7-8 with TRBJ1-3; no clear D. The CDR3 has 12 residues. V was shortened by 7 bases and J by 4 bases, with 8 bases between the two germline ends. Germline V gives CDR1 SGHVS, CDR2 FQNEAQ. The CDR3 DNA follows: TGTGCCAGCACCCAATCGGGAAACACCATATATTTT. Protein sequence: CASTQSGNTIYF.

The genes are TRBV18 and TRBJ2-1; 15 bases match TRBD2. The V gene end was trimmed by 6 bases and the J gene end by 9 bases; junction bases not matched to a gene: 6. CDR1 KGHSH and CDR2 LQKENI come from the germline V gene. The CDR3 runs 15 residues. CDR3 sequence (DNA): TGTGCCAGCTCCGGACTAGCGGGAGGGCCGGGTGAGCAGTTCTTC. Its protein is CASSGLAGGPGEQFF.

The DNA for the CDR3 is TGTGCCAGCAGTGAAGCGCCGACAGGGGGCTATGGCTACACCTTC. It codes for CASSEAPTGGYGYTF. The chain joins TRBV2 to TRBJ1-2; 9 bases are shared with TRBD1. This CDR3 is 15 amino acids long. Per germline, CDR1 SNHLY and CDR2 FYNNEI. With 0 bases clipped from V and 4 bases from J, the junction kept 3 bases outside the gene matches.

The chain links TRBV5-1 to TRBJ1-4, with TRBD1 matching over 12 bases. J lost 8 bases, V lost 6 bases, and 5 bases had no gene match. The CDR3 length is 14 residues. CDR1 is SGHRS, CDR2 YFSETQ, per germline. CDR3: CASTSGQGAEKLFF. CDR3 nucleotides: TGCGCCAGCACCTCGGGACAGGGGGCGGAAAAACTGTTTTTT.

In this sample, this clone turned up once. This rearrangement joins TRBV14 to TRBJ2-7; 7 bases match TRBD2. This CDR3 is 14 amino acids long. V lost 4 bases, J lost 2 bases, and 5 bases stayed unmatched. Germline V gene data show CDR1 as SGHDN and CDR2 as FVKESK. Written as DNA, the CDR3 is TGTGCCAGCAGCCTACGAGCGGGACCCTACGAGCAGTACTTC. This translates into CASSLRAGPYEQYF.

This clone was seen only a few times. The CDR3 coding sequence is TGTGCCAGCAGCTTCACTAGCGCTCGAAACACAGATACGCAGTATTTT. Its protein product is CASSFTSARNTDTQYF. The J gene is TRBJ2-3, the V gene TRBV7-2, with 7 positions matching TRBD2. The CDR3 spans 16 residues. The germline V gene has CDR1 SGHTA and CDR2 FQGNSA. V lost 3 bases, J lost 2 bases, and 8 bases stayed unmatched.

The chain is built from TRBV2 and TRBJ2-7, with D perhaps TRBD2 (6 bases). V lost 6 bases and J lost 6, with 15 bases in between. The V gene's germline CDR1 is SNHLY and CDR2 FYNNEI. This CDR3 is 13 amino acids long. The CDR3 loop reads CASSPVVGGEQYF. DNA for the CDR3: TGTGCCAGCAGCCCCGTGGTCGGGGGCGAGCAGTACTTC. Based on the CDR3 plus reference TRBV2 and TRBJ2-7, the full variable domain is EPEVTQTPSHQVTQMGQEVILRCVPISNHLYFYWYRQILGQKVEFLVSFYNNEISEKSEIFDDQFSVERPDGSNFTLKIRSTKLEDSAMYFCASSPVVGGEQYFGPGTRLTVT.

This chain links TRBV30 with TRBJ1-6; weak D call: TRBD1 (6 bases). Germline CDR1 reads GTSNPN; CDR2 reads SVGIG (reference sequence). The CDR3 length is 16 residues. V lost 8 bases to trimming and J lost 5 bases, with 22 bases between them. The CDR3 sequence: CAGGWGGPLDNSPLHF. The CDR3 DNA follows: TGTGCCGGGGGCTGGGGGGGCCCCCTCGATAATTCACCCCTCCACTTT.

By frequency in the sample, this clone is medium-sized. This chain links TRBV30 with TRBJ2-1; D uncertain. Germline values: CDR1 GTSNPN, CDR2 SVGIG (reference sequence). Between the trimmed V and J ends, which lost 1 base and 9 bases, there was a span of 19 bases. There are 15 residues in the CDR3. The CDR3 loop reads CAWSAPPNRLGEQFF. The CDR3 DNA is TGTGCCTGGAGTGCCCCCCCGAATCGTCTTGGTGAGCAGTTCTTC.

The chain is built from TRBV18 and TRBJ2-1; D is possibly TRBD1 (6 bases). Deletions cut 4 bases from V and 13 bases from J, with 11 bases between. The CDR3 length is 11 residues. In germline, CDR1 is KGHSH, CDR2 LQKENI. CDR3: CASSLQGHQFF. As DNA, the CDR3 is TGTGCCAGCTCACTACAGGGCCACCAGTTCTTC.

In its sample, this clone was seen a few times. The chain recombines TRBV6-6 with TRBJ1-3; weak D call: TRBD1 (5 bases). Trimming shortened V by 0 bases and J by 5 bases, and 8 bases separated the two germline ends. This CDR3 spans 14 amino acids. CDR1 and CDR2 (germline): MNHNY, SVGAGI (reference sequence). CDR3 region: CASSYSDSRNTIYF. In DNA form, the CDR3 reads TGTGCCAGCAGTTACTCAGACAGCCGAAACACCATATATTTT.

The chain carries TRBV7-9 and TRBJ2-7; D is perhaps TRBD2 (6 bases). Trimming removed 4 bases from V and 0 bases from J, with 10 bases in between. The germline CDR1 and CDR2 sequences are SEHNR and FQNEAQ (reference sequence). CDR3 length: 14 residues. The CDR3 here is CASSSGTDSYEQYF. The CDR3 nucleotides read TGTGCCAGCAGCTCAGGGACTGACTCCTACGAGCAGTACTTC.

The chain employs TRBV11-1 and TRBJ2-7, with a possible D match to TRBD2 (5 bases). The CDR3 extends over 15 amino acids. CDR1 and CDR2 from the germline V gene are SGHAT and FQDESV (reference sequence). Trimming removed 1 base from V and 3 bases from J, with 13 bases in between. As DNA, the CDR3 is TGTGCCAGCAGCTTAGGACGCGGGCAGCACTACGAGCAGTACTTC. Protein: CASSLGRGQHYEQYF.

The chain carries TRBV19 and TRBJ1-4; no firm D call. The V gene's germline CDR1 is LNHDA and CDR2 SQIVND (reference sequence). V dropped 7 bases and J dropped 11 bases, with 11 bases sitting between them. This CDR3 is built from 11 residues. In DNA form, the CDR3 reads TGTGCCAGTATCCAGGACTTGAAACTGTTTTTT. Translating it yields CASIQDLKLFF.

This clone was detected once. V gene TRBV6-6 combines with J gene TRBJ1-6; D possibly corresponds to TRBD1 (6 bases). CDR3 size: 14 residues. V was cut by 3 bases and J by 6 bases, with 9 bases left in between. Germline loops: CDR1 MNHNY, CDR2 SVGAGI (reference sequence). As DNA, the CDR3 is TGTGCCAGCAGTTATCCACAGGGTAATTCACCCCTCCACTTT. It yields the protein CASSYPQGNSPLHF.

The chain combines TRBV6-1 with TRBJ1-5, with a possible D match to TRBD1 (6 bases). The germline V and J ends were trimmed by 11 bases and 6 bases, with 17 bases remaining between them. The CDR3 sequence is 13 residues long. Germline V CDR1 and CDR2: MNHNS, SASEGT. In DNA, the CDR3 is TGTGCCTGTGAGGCAGGGGATGGTCAGCCCCAGCATTTT. Amino acids: CACEAGDGQPQHF.

This chain connects TRBV7-2 to TRBJ2-7, with TRBD2 matching 8 bases. Germline CDR1 and CDR2: SGHTA and FQGNSA. CDR3 length equals 12 residues. Trimming at V came to 6 bases and at J to 6 bases, leaving 4 bases not matched to a gene. CDR3 DNA sequence: TGTGCCAGCAGGAGCGGGGGACTCGAGCAGTACTTC. Translating it yields CASRSGGLEQYF.

This rearrangement joins TRBV9 to TRBJ1-3; D remains ambiguous. Germline CDR1 SGDLS, CDR2 YYNGEE. Between the trimmed V and J ends, which lost 0 bases and 3 bases, there was a span of 7 bases. This CDR3 is 14 amino acids long. In nucleotides, the CDR3 is TGTGCCAGCAGCGTAGGAGGGTTTGGAAACACCATATATTTT. Translating it yields CASSVGGFGNTIYF.

Remarks on this clone: Relative to the germline gene, one junction end is altered; a read error may explain this. For the CDR3, the DNA is TGTGCCAGCAGCCCGACTAGCGGGAACCCAAAATTC. This encodes CASSPTSGNPKF. The chain is built from TRBV7-9 and TRBJ2-7; 11 bases map to TRBD2. The length of the CDR3 is 12 residues. Germline V gene lookup returns CDR1 SEHNR and CDR2 FQNEAQ (reference sequence).

The chain carries TRBV19 and TRBJ2-3, with 7 nucleotides matching TRBD2. The V gene's germline CDR1 is LNHDA and CDR2 SQIVND (reference sequence). Losses at the gene ends were 6 bases for V and 2 bases for J; bases not matched to a gene: 5. CDR3 length: 14 amino acids. CDR3 region: CASSSSGTTDTQYF. Here the CDR3 DNA reads TGTGCCAGTAGCTCTAGCGGAACCACAGATACGCAGTATTTT.

This clone was found once. V usage is TRBV6-5 and J usage is TRBJ2-1; D not resolved. V lost 0 bases, J lost 6 bases, and 9 bases lay in between. CDR3 length: 14 residues. CDR1 is MNHEY, CDR2 SVGAGI, per germline. The CDR3 region is CASSYSYTVNEQFF. CDR3 bases: TGTGCCAGCAGTTACTCGTACACAGTCAATGAGCAGTTCTTC.

The V and J genes are TRBV28 and TRBJ2-6, with a possible D match to TRBD2 (5 bases). This CDR3 spans 14 amino acids. The germline CDR1 and CDR2 sequences are MDHEN and SYDVKM. Trimming removed 10 bases at V and 0 bases at J, with 10 bases between. CDR3 region: CATSRGSGANVLTF. The CDR3 DNA follows: TGTGCCACCTCCCGGGGCTCTGGGGCCAACGTCCTGACTTTC.

The chain is built from TRBV18 and TRBJ2-5; D possibly corresponds to TRBD2 (5 bases). This CDR3 is 15 amino acids long. Trimming stripped 0 bases from V and 2 bases from J, with 10 bases between. Germline-derived CDR1 and CDR2 are KGHSH and LQKENI. The CDR3 here is CASSPPRPGQETQYF. CDR3 nucleotides: TGTGCCAGCTCACCACCCCGGCCGGGGCAAGAGACCCAGTACTTC.